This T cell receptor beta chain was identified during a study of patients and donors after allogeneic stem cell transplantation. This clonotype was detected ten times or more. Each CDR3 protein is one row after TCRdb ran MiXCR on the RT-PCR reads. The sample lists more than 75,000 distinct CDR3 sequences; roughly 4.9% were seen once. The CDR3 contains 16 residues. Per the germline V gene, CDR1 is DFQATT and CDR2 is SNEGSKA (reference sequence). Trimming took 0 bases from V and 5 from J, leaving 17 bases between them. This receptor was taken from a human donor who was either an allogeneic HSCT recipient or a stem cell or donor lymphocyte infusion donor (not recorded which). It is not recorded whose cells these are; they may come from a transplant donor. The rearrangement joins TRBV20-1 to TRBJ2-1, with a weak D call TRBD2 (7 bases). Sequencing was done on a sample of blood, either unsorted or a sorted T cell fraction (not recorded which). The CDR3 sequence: CSARDPRGGVDNEQFF. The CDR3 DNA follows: TGCAGTGCTAGAGATCCTAGGGGGGGGGTGGACAATGAGCAGTTCTTC.